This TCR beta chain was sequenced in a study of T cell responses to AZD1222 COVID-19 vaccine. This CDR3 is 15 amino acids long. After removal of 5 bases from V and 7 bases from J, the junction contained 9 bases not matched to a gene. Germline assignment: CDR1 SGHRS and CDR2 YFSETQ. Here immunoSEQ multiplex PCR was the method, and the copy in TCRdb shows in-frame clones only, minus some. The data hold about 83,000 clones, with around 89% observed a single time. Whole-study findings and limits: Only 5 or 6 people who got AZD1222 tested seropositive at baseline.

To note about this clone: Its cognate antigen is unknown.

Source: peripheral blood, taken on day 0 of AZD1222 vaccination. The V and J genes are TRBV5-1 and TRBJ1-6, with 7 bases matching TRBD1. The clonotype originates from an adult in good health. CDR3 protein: CASRLQGTANSPLHF. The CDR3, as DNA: TGCGCCAGCAGATTACAGGGGACAGCCAATTCACCCCTCCACTTT.